Each of the 26 T cell receptor beta chains below was sequenced from the same sample in a study of blood T cell repertoires in COVID-19. Sequencing was performed with immunoSEQ multiplex PCR; in TCRdb, only in-frame clones are kept and a portion is missing. The table has some 260,000 clones, roughly 90% seen once; the top ten hold 2% to 2.5%. The sequencing input was peripheral blood. Receptors originate from a middle-aged woman who had recovered from COVID-19.

The chain carries TRBV7-2 and TRBJ2-4; D is possibly TRBD2 (6 bases). This CDR3 has 16 amino acids. Germline CDR1 is SGHTA and CDR2 is FQGNSA. Trimming shortened V by 1 base and J by 1 base, and 11 bases separated the two germline ends. CDR3 sequence: CASSLGGGAAKNIQYF. In DNA, the CDR3 is TGTGCCAGCAGCTTAGGTGGAGGGGCGGCCAAAAACATTCAGTACTTC.

The rearrangement uses TRBV5-4 and TRBJ2-3; 12 bases are a match to TRBD2. The J segment lost 7 bases and the V segment lost 5 bases, leaving 8 bases of the junction unmatched. The CDR3 covers 15 residues. The germline V gene encodes CDR1 SGHNT and CDR2 YYREEE (reference sequence). The CDR3, as DNA: TGTGCCAGCAGTTGGCTAGCGGGAGGGCCGAATACGCAGTATTTT. Encoded protein: CASSWLAGGPNTQYF.

This rearrangement joins TRBV30 to TRBJ1-1; a weak D match, TRBD1 (6 bases). V lost 4 bases and J lost 6, with 18 bases in between. This CDR3 region has 14 residues. Germline CDR1 reads GTSNPN; CDR2 reads SVGIG (reference sequence). The CDR3 is CAWNKDSSAAEAFF. CDR3 coding DNA: TGTGCCTGGAATAAGGACAGTTCCGCCGCTGAAGCTTTCTTT.

The rearrangement uses TRBV11-2 and TRBJ1-1, with 8 bases lining up with TRBD1. Germline assignment: CDR1 SGHAT and CDR2 FQNNGV. The CDR3 runs 17 residues. V lost 1 base and J lost 0; bases outside the gene matches: 7. In DNA form, the CDR3 reads TGTGCCAGCAGCTTAGCGGAAGGACAGGGATTGAACACTGAAGCTTTCTTT. This gives the protein CASSLAEGQGLNTEAFF.

The chain employs TRBV29-1 and TRBJ1-2; TRBD1 agrees at 11 bases. Germline CDR1 reads SQVTM; CDR2 reads ANQGSEA. The CDR3 length is 15 residues. V shed 2 bases, J shed 5 bases, and the junction held 7 bases outside the gene matches. The CDR3 DNA is TGCAGCGTTGAAAGGGGGACAGGGGGTCGGTATGGCTACACCTTC. It specifies CSVERGTGGRYGYTF.

The chain recombines TRBV7-9 with TRBJ1-2; TRBD1 matches 9 bases. J lost 7 bases, V lost 5 bases, and 5 bases had no gene match. Germline V gene lookup returns CDR1 SEHNR and CDR2 FQNEAQ (reference sequence). This CDR3 has 13 residues. CDR3 DNA: TGTGCCAGCAGCATACAGGGGGCCCGTGGCTACACCTTC. Translation: CASSIQGARGYTF.

The rearrangement joins TRBV28 to TRBJ2-3; 7 nucleotides match TRBD2. This CDR3 has 15 amino acids. In germline, CDR1 is MDHEN, CDR2 SYDVKM. V dropped 10 bases and J dropped 0; count of bases not matched to a gene: 10. This CDR3 is CATDGWGGSTDTQYF. The DNA of the CDR3 is TGTGCCACCGACGGTTGGGGGGGAAGCACAGATACGCAGTATTTT.

The genes are TRBV6-5 and TRBJ1-5, with D possibly being TRBD1 (5 bases). The CDR3 contains 15 residues. V lost 0 bases and J lost 4, with 10 bases in between. CDR1 MNHEY and CDR2 SVGAGI come from the germline V gene. The CDR3 DNA sequence: TGTGCCAGCAGTTACTCGGGGCAGGTTAATCAGCCCCAGCATTTT. Translating gives CASSYSGQVNQPQHF.

This clone was counted between two and nine times. The chain recombines TRBV11-2 with TRBJ1-5; the match to TRBD1 covers 7 bases. V was pared by 5 bases and J by 9 bases, with 4 bases of the junction left unmatched. Germline V CDR1 and CDR2: SGHAT, FQNNGV. This CDR3 has 12 amino acids. The CDR3 protein is CASSRQGPPQHF. The CDR3 bases are TGTGCCAGCAGCAGACAGGGCCCGCCCCAGCATTTT.

V usage is TRBV6-5 and J usage is TRBJ2-2; 9 bases agree with TRBD2. Trimming cost V 6 bases and J 1 base; bases outside gene matches: 6. This CDR3 has 16 amino acids. CDR1 and CDR2 (germline): MNHEY, SVGAGI. CDR3 amino acids: CASSYAGGRNTGELFF. Written as DNA, the CDR3 is TGTGCCAGCAGCTACGCGGGGGGGCGGAACACCGGGGAGCTGTTTTTT.

This chain uses TRBV7-2 with TRBJ2-1; D gene ambiguous. The CDR3 spans 13 residues. The ends were cut back, 5 bases at V and 4 bases at J, with 9 bases in the middle. CDR1 and CDR2 (germline): SGHTA, FQGNSA. This chain's CDR3 is CASSPRSYNEQFF. The CDR3, as DNA: TGTGCCAGCAGCCCCAGATCTTACAATGAGCAGTTCTTC.

The chain carries TRBV6-6 and TRBJ1-2, with 7 bases that match TRBD1. The J segment lost 3 bases and the V segment lost 2 bases, leaving 3 bases of the junction unmatched. Germline CDR1 and CDR2: MNHNY and SVGAGI (reference sequence). The CDR3 consists of 14 residues. The CDR3 DNA reads TGTGCCAGCAGTTACGGACAGGACTACTATGGCTACACCTTC. This translates into CASSYGQDYYGYTF.

V usage is TRBV30 and J usage is TRBJ2-7, with TRBD2 matching over 9 bases. J was trimmed by 5 bases and V by 3 bases; bases with no gene match: 5. CDR1 is GTSNPN, CDR2 SVGIG, per germline (reference sequence). The CDR3 sequence is 13 residues long. The CDR3 sequence: CAWRVAGAHEQYF. The CDR3, as DNA: TGTGCCTGGAGAGTAGCGGGAGCTCACGAGCAGTACTTC.

This clone was recorded a few times. The V gene is TRBV5-6, the J gene TRBJ1-2, with D unclear. Germline V CDR1 and CDR2: SGHDT, YYEEEE. The CDR3 length is 19 residues. V was shortened by 2 bases and J by 2 bases, with 25 bases between the two germline ends. The CDR3 spells CASSLYKSQPQERNYGYTF. DNA for the CDR3: TGTGCCAGCAGCTTATACAAATCCCAACCCCAGGAAAGAAACTATGGCTACACCTTC.

The V call is TRBV28, the J call TRBJ2-7, with D tentatively TRBD1 (6 bases). Germline CDR1 is MDHEN and CDR2 is SYDVKM. CDR3 length: 13 residues. Trimming stripped 3 bases from V and 8 bases from J, with 14 bases between. CDR3 in amino acids: CASSLTGQKQQYF. CDR3 DNA sequence: TGTGCCAGCAGTTTGACGGGACAAAAACAGCAGTACTTC.

The V gene is TRBV5-6, the J gene TRBJ2-3; 11 bases map to TRBD2. CDR3 size: 16 residues. The germline CDR1 and CDR2 sequences are SGHDT and YYEEEE. The ends lost 3 bases at V and 1 base at J; junction bases unmatched: 4. The CDR3 reads CASSYQTSGGTDTQYF. The CDR3 DNA follows: TGTGCCAGCAGCTATCAGACTAGCGGGGGCACAGATACGCAGTATTTT.

The genes are TRBV2 and TRBJ2-5; 10 bases fit TRBD1. This CDR3 is 15 amino acids long. Germline assignment: CDR1 SNHLY and CDR2 FYNNEI. The V gene end was trimmed by 6 bases and the J gene end by 5 bases; junction bases not matched to a gene: 9. CDR3 DNA: TGTGCCAGCAGCGCCGGGACAGGGGTTGCGGAGACCCAGTACTTC. This encodes CASSAGTGVAETQYF.

The CDR3 coding sequence is TGTGCCAGCAGCTTAACACTAGCAGTCTACGAGCAGTACTTC. Its translation is CASSLTLAVYEQYF. The rearrangement links TRBV7-9 to TRBJ2-7; a weak D match, TRBD2 (6 bases). Trimming shortened V by 2 bases and J by 3 bases, and 11 bases separated the two germline ends. This CDR3 is 14 amino acids long. Germline CDR1 and CDR2: SEHNR and FQNEAQ (reference sequence).

The chain couples TRBV10-3 to TRBJ2-7; D remains ambiguous. CDR1 ENHRY and CDR2 SYGVKD come from the germline V gene. The length of the CDR3 is 15 residues. V dropped 0 bases and J dropped 1 base, with 10 bases sitting between them. CDR3 sequence reads: CAISESNSKSYEQYF. The CDR3 DNA sequence: TGTGCCATCAGTGAGTCGAACTCGAAATCCTACGAGCAGTACTTC.

The J gene is TRBJ2-2, the V gene TRBV15, with TRBD1 matching 11 bases. The CDR3 has 17 amino acids. Germline V CDR1 and CDR2: LNHNV, YYDKDF (reference sequence). V shed 3 bases and J 4 bases; nucleotides not matched to a gene: 7. The CDR3: CATSRYRTGGLTGELFF. CDR3 DNA: TGTGCCACCAGCAGGTACAGGACAGGGGGCCTCACCGGGGAGCTGTTTTTT.

The chain carries TRBV7-9 and TRBJ2-7; the match to TRBD2 covers 7 bases. Trimming at V came to 4 bases and at J to 3 bases, leaving 6 bases not matched to a gene. This CDR3 spans 14 amino acids. Germline CDR1 reads SEHNR; CDR2 reads FQNEAQ (reference sequence). The CDR3 nucleotides read TGTGCCAGCAGCTCGCTAGCGGCTGGCTACGAGCAGTACTTC. This gives the protein CASSSLAAGYEQYF.

This clone appeared once. The V gene is TRBV7-2, the J gene TRBJ2-2, with 8 bases matching TRBD2. This CDR3 contains 16 residues. The V segment lost 5 bases and the J segment 5 bases; nucleotides outside the gene matches: 10. Germline CDR1 and CDR2: SGHTA and FQGNSA. Here the CDR3 DNA reads TGTGCCAGCAGCCCTAGCGGGTTTGTAGGGACCGGGGAGCTGTTTTTT. Translation: CASSPSGFVGTGELFF.

The chain uses TRBV6-1 and TRBJ2-7; tentative D call: TRBD1 (5 bases). Germline CDR1 is MNHNS and CDR2 is SASEGT. This CDR3 region has 14 residues. V was shortened by 1 base and J by 2 bases, with 9 bases between the two germline ends. CDR3 in DNA: TGTGCCAGCAGTGAAGGACAGAATCCCTACGAGCAGTACTTC. Translated, it gives CASSEGQNPYEQYF.

This rearrangement joins TRBV7-8 to TRBJ2-2, with D unresolved. There are 13 residues in the CDR3. The V end was cut by 0 bases, the J end by 4 bases, with 3 bases between. Germline V gene data show CDR1 as SGHVS and CDR2 as FQNEAQ. The CDR3 is CASSLASTGELFF. The DNA of the CDR3 is TGTGCCAGCAGCTTAGCTAGCACCGGGGAGCTGTTTTTT.

This chain links TRBV7-2 with TRBJ2-1, with TRBD1 identical over 7 bases. Germline assignment: CDR1 SGHTA and CDR2 FQGNSA. V dropped 5 bases and J dropped 7; count of bases not matched to a gene: 8. The CDR3 sequence is 14 residues long. The CDR3 region is CASSIRDSLNEQFF. Written as DNA, the CDR3 is TGTGCCAGCAGCATCCGGGACAGCCTAAATGAGCAGTTCTTC. Full variable domain (remainder filled in from reference TRBV7-2 and TRBJ2-1): GAGVSQSPSNKVTEKGKDVELRCDPISGHTALYWYRQSLGQGLEFLIYFQGNSAPDKSGLPSDRFSAERTGGSVSTLTIQRTQQEDSAVYLCASSIRDSLNEQFFGPGTRLTVL.

The genes are TRBV19 and TRBJ2-4; 7 positions match TRBD1. The J segment lost 7 bases and the V segment lost 3 bases, leaving 6 bases of the junction unmatched. Germline CDR1 and CDR2: LNHDA and SQIVND (reference sequence). The CDR3 has 14 residues. For the CDR3, the DNA is TGTGCCAGTAGTATCACAGGGGCGAATAACATTCAGTACTTC. Encoded protein: CASSITGANNIQYF.